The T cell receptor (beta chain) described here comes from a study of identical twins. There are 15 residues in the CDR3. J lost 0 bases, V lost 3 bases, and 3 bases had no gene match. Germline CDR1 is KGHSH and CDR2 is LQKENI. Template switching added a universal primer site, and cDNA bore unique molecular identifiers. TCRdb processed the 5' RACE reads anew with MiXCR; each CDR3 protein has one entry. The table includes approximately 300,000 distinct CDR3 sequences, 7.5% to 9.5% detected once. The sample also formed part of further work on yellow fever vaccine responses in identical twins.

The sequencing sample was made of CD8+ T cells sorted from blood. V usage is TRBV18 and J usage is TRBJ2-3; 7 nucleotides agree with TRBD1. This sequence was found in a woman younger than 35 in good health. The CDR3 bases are TGTGCCAGCTCACCGGGACAGCCTAGCACAGATACGCAGTATTTT. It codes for CASSPGQPSTDTQYF.